The subject of this entry is one T cell receptor beta chain. This sample was taken from a study of blood T cell repertoires in COVID-19. Study as a whole: The origin of the acute and convalescent COVID-19 samples was the United States, Italy and Spain.

In assigning cohorts, the study relied on participant-reported clinical history. Per the authors' pipeline: Estimation of nucleated cell counts relied on the amplification of reference gene primers. Clones were read by immunoSEQ multiplex PCR, and TCRdb kept only the in-frame ones, dropping some. The V and J calls and clone size are taken from that table; D and trimming were inferred from the DNA. The table has about 430,000 clones, more than 70% seen once. J lost 9 bases, V lost 6 bases, and 18 bases had no gene match. This CDR3 is 17 amino acids long. CDR1 SGHVS and CDR2 FQNEAQ come from the germline V gene.

The chain is built from TRBV7-8 and TRBJ2-1; 9 positions match TRBD1. This sequence originates from a woman between 18 and 30 years old who had been exposed to COVID-19. The sample was PBMCs or T cells enriched from blood (not recorded which). The chain's CDR3 is CASSSQPGTGRMGEQFF. The DNA for the CDR3 is TGTGCCAGCAGTTCACAACCCGGGACAGGGCGGATGGGTGAGCAGTTCTTC.